The 10 T cell receptor beta chains presented below share a single source sample, sequenced in a study of cytomegalovirus exposure and HLA in healthy donors. The PCR had 60 Vbeta and 13 Jbeta primers. Data came from immunoSEQ multiplex PCR; TCRdb stores just in-frame clones and leaves some out. The sample shows roughly 250,000 clones, about four fifths of them seen only once. Sequenced input: PBMCs. The receptors were sampled from a girl aged 2 to 9 in good health and CMV-seronegative.

The rearrangement uses TRBV9 and TRBJ2-6, with 10 bases fitting TRBD1. The CDR3 has 20 amino acids. Per the germline V gene, CDR1 is SGDLS and CDR2 is YYNGEE. With V trimmed by 2 bases and J by 3 bases, 14 bases remained unmatched. The CDR3 region has the DNA TGTGCCAGCAGCGTTCACGTGAAGACAGGGGGCAATTATGGGGCCAACGTCCTGACTTTC. This gives the protein CASSVHVKTGGNYGANVLTF.

This clone showed up just a few times. The chain joins TRBV27 to TRBJ2-3; 10 nucleotides match TRBD2. Germline values: CDR1 MNHEY, CDR2 SMNVEV (reference sequence). V lost 4 bases, J lost 0 bases, and 4 bases stayed unmatched. The CDR3 extends over 16 amino acids. CDR3 protein: CASSSQLAGSTDTQYF. The CDR3 DNA reads as TGTGCCAGCAGTTCACAACTAGCGGGGAGCACAGATACGCAGTATTTT.

This chain uses TRBV28 with TRBJ2-3; 8 bases match TRBD2. The ends lost 5 bases at V and 2 bases at J; junction bases unmatched: 15. Germline V gene data show CDR1 as MDHEN and CDR2 as SYDVKM. The CDR3 length is 18 residues. CDR3 sequence: CASSGAAGVSGDTDTQYF. For the CDR3, the DNA is TGTGCCAGCAGTGGGGCAGCGGGAGTATCGGGGGACACAGATACGCAGTATTTT.

This chain links TRBV30 with TRBJ2-7, with TRBD2 matching over 12 bases. The V and J ends lost 2 bases and 0 bases, in that order; junction bases with no gene match: 23. The CDR3 has 22 amino acids. Germline V CDR1 and CDR2: GTSNPN, SVGIG (reference sequence). CDR3 in amino acids: CAWSSKWVLKYKTSGGSYEQYF. CDR3 sequence (DNA): TGTGCCTGGAGTTCGAAGTGGGTCTTAAAATATAAGACTAGCGGGGGCTCCTACGAGCAGTACTTC.

This clone was counted a few times. The chain employs TRBV19 and TRBJ1-5; D not certain. Germline V gene lookup returns CDR1 LNHDA and CDR2 SQIVND (reference sequence). V was cut by 7 bases and J by 0 bases, with 16 bases left in between. The CDR3 loop spans 16 amino acids. CDR3 bases: TGTGCCAGTACCCGAGGGCCGACTTATAGCAATCAGCCCCAGCATTTT. It yields the protein CASTRGPTYSNQPQHF.

This rearrangement joins TRBV9 to TRBJ2-1, with TRBD1 identical over 9 bases. Unmatched junction bases numbered 10, after V lost 3 bases and J lost 15 bases. The CDR3 is 13 amino acids. Germline V gene lookup returns CDR1 SGDLS and CDR2 YYNGEE. CDR3 bases: TGTGCCAGCAGCGGTATCCGGGACAGGGAGAGGTTCTTC. This encodes CASSGIRDRERFF.

The chain employs TRBV21-1 and TRBJ2-2; the table's TRBD2 call for D was not verified on the DNA. TRBV21-1 is a listed pseudogene. CDR3 size: 15 residues. For the CDR3, the DNA is TGTGCCAATCACCAGTTTGGTAGGAGACCCGGGGAGCTGTTTTTT. Encoded protein: CANHQFGRRPGELFF.

J is TRBJ2-1 and V is TRBV5-1; TRBD2 agrees at 8 bases. This CDR3 has 15 amino acids. V gave up 7 bases and J gave up 6 bases; unmatched junction bases: 12. Germline loops: CDR1 SGHRS, CDR2 YFSETQ. In DNA, the CDR3 is TGCGCCAGCGGTGGGCGAGGAGCGGGGGTCAATGAGCAGTTCTTC. It encodes CASGGRGAGVNEQFF. The full variable domain, with the rest looked up from reference TRBV5-1 and TRBJ2-1, is KAGVTQTPRYLIKTRGQQVTLSCSPISGHRSVSWYQQTPGQGLQFLFEYFSETQRNKGNFPGRFSGRQFSNSRSEMNVSTLELGDSALYLCASGGRGAGVNEQFFGPGTRLTVL.

The CDR3 DNA follows: TGTGCCAGCAGCCACGAGGGGAGGGGAGGGCGGAACGAGCAGTACTTC. Translating it yields CASSHEGRGGRNEQYF. The rearrangement links TRBV14 to TRBJ2-7, with 7 bases that match TRBD2. The CDR3 runs to 16 residues. Germline trimming cut 3 bases from V and 5 bases from J; bases unmatched to any gene: 13. Looked up from germline, CDR1 is SGHDN and CDR2 is FVKESK.

A single count supports this clone. The chain recombines TRBV30 with TRBJ1-2; maybe TRBD1 (6 bases). CDR3 length equals 14 residues. Trimming pared 3 bases from V and 4 bases from J, leaving 15 bases between. Germline loops: CDR1 GTSNPN, CDR2 SVGIG (reference sequence). The DNA for the CDR3 is TGTGCCTGGAGGAGGGCAGGGGCCCGCTATGGCTACACCTTC. Translation: CAWRRAGARYGYTF.